This section outlines one T cell receptor (beta chain) sequence together with its context. The sample holds other DNA sequences that translate to the same CDR3. The data were obtained in a study of blood T cell repertoires in COVID-19. Original analysis: Estimation of nucleated cell counts was performed using reference gene primer amplification. This table comes from immunoSEQ multiplex PCR, and its TCRdb copy is limited to in-frame clones, with some not included. The V and J calls and clone size were taken over from that table, and D and trimming were inferred from the DNA. The sample has 130,000 to 150,000 clones, about four fifths seen once. The receptor's source is a human donor with acute or convalescent COVID-19. The donor label of this sample is uncertain. Sequenced input: peripheral blood.

The CDR3 reads CSARGNTEAFF. The CDR3 DNA reads as TGCAGTGCAAGGGGGAACACTGAAGCTTTCTTT. The chain uses TRBV20-1 and TRBJ1-1; TRBD1 might be the D (5 bases). V lost 6 bases and J lost 1, with 6 bases in between. This CDR3 comprises 11 residues. The germline V gene has CDR1 DFQATT and CDR2 SNEGSKA (reference sequence).